This T cell receptor beta chain was documented in a study of OX40 agonist ivuxolimab in advanced cancers. General observations from the study: Clonal expansion from baseline to week 6 occurred in both CD4+ and CD8+ T cells. More expanded clones were seen, on average, in CD8+ T cells than in CD4+.

Details on this clone: Its specificity is not known.

Assay used: immunoSEQ multiplex PCR; TCRdb lists only in-frame clones, some missing. The repertoire consists of 68,000 or so clones, with roughly 83% occurring once and the leading ten covering 1.4%. Samples of blood were obtained at baseline, on cycle 4 day 1, and on cycle 7 day 1. CDR1 and CDR2 (germline): MNHEY, SVGAGI. The V end lost 7 bases, the J end lost 13 bases, and 17 bases lay between the germline ends. This CDR3 contains 13 residues. The sequences come from CD4+ or CD8+ T cells sorted from blood, collected in a trial of the OX40 agonist ivuxolimab. V gene TRBV6-5 combines with J gene TRBJ1-6, with D tentatively TRBD1 (6 bases). This clonotype was sampled from an adult with an advanced solid tumor such as melanoma, head and neck, liver or kidney cancer. CDR3 sequence: CASTRKAGGPLHF. In nucleotides, the CDR3 is TGTGCCAGCACCCGGAAGGCCGGGGGCCCCCTCCACTTT.